The T cell receptor beta chain under discussion was sequenced for a study of cytotoxic CD8 clonotypes in ibrutinib-treated CLL. TCRdb keeps only in-frame clones here, not all; method: immunoSEQ multiplex PCR. The sample yields approximately 170,000 clones, around nine tenths seen once. Trimming removed 2 bases at V and 1 base at J, with 12 bases between. The CDR3 loop spans 15 amino acids. Germline loops: CDR1 WSHSY, CDR2 SAAADI. Sample: PBMCs, taken at disease progression, from a patient treated with ibrutinib. V usage is TRBV10-2 and J usage is TRBJ2-7, with D possibly being TRBD1 (6 bases). The sequence was obtained from a human donor with chronic lymphocytic leukemia. The CDR3 nucleotides read TGCGCCAGCAGTGAGCCAGGGGTAAGGTCCTACGAGCAGTACTTC. Residues: CASSEPGVRSYEQYF.